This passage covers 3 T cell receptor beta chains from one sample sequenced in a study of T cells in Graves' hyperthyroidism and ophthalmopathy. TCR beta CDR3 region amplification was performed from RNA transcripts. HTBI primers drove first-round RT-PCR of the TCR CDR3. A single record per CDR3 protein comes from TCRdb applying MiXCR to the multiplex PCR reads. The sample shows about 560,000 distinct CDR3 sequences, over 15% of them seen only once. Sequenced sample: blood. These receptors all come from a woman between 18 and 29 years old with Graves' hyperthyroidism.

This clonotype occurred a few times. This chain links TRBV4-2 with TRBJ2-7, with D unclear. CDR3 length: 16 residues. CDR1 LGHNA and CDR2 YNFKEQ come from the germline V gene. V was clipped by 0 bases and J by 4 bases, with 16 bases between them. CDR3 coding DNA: TGTGCCAGCAGCCAAGATTATCCTATCGGGTCTTACGAGCAGTACTTC. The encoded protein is CASSQDYPIGSYEQYF.

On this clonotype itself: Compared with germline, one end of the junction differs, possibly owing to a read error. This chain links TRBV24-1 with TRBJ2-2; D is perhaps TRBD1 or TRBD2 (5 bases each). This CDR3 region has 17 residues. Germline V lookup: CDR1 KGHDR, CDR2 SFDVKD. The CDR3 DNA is TGTGCCACCAGTGATTTGCTTGGGCAGGGAGAAACCGAGGAGCTGTTTTTT. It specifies CATSDLLGQGETEELFF.

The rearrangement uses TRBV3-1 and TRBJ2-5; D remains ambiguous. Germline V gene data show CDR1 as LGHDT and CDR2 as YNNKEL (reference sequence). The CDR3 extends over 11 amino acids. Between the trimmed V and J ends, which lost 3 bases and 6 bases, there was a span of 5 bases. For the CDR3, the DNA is TGTGCCAGCAGCCACCGCCAGACCCAGTACTTC. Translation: CASSHRQTQYF.